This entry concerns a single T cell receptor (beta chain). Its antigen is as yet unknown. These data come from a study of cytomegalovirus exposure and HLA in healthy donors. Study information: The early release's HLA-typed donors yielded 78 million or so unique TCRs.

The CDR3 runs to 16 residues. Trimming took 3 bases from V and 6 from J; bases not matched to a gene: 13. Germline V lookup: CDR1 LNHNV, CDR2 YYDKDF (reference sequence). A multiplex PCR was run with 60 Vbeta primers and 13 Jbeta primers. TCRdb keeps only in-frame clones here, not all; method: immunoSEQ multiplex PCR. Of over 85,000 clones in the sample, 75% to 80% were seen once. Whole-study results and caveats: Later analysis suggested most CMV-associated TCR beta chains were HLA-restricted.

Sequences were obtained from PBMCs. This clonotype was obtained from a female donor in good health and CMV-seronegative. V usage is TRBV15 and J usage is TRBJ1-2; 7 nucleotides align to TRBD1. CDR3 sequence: CATSRVEIRQGHGYTF. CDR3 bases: TGTGCCACCAGCAGGGTGGAAATACGACAGGGACATGGCTACACCTTC.